This T cell receptor (beta chain) was profiled in a study of shared clonotypes between healthy human individuals. Germline CDR1 and CDR2: ENHRY and SYGVKD. The ends lost 6 bases at V and 4 bases at J; junction bases unmatched: 12. The CDR3 is 15 amino acids. A note on this clone: Its antigen is not known.

Study results and limitations: Around 5.3% of naive CD4 clonotypes were shared across a few donors. Among donors, clonotype sharing was expected to be affected by sequencing depth. What naive subsets generally showed was a larger estimated richness than memory subsets showed.

Measured with immunoSEQ multiplex PCR; TCRdb has only the in-frame clones, and not every one. This sample has around 2.1 million clones, with approximately 94% found just once. In the naive CD8 group, cells lacked CD45RO and were positively selected for CCR7, so terminally differentiated effector memory CD45RA+ cells were left out. The receptor comes from a young man in good health. Some clones in this sample may be carry-over from other donors' samples. The sample was naive CD8+ T cells from PBMCs. The chain carries TRBV10-3 and TRBJ2-7, with 7 bases aligning to TRBD2. The CDR3 loop is CAIRTGTTRVYEQYF. CDR3 in DNA: TGTGCCATCAGGACCGGGACTACCCGGGTTTACGAGCAGTACTTC.